Each of the 9 T cell receptor beta chains below was sequenced from the same sample in a study of technical replicates of blood from a handful of donors. Clones were sequenced by immunoSEQ multiplex PCR, and TCRdb holds only the in-frame ones, with some missing. This table has tens of thousands of clones, around 93% appearing once. The sequenced material came from PBMCs. All receptors come from a human donor in good health. Some clones in this sample may be carry-over from other donors' samples.

CDR3 nucleotides: TGTGCCAGCAGCCCCGGGACTCAATGGGAGCAGTACTTC. Its translation: CASSPGTQWEQYF. The chain links TRBV7-2 to TRBJ2-7; weak D call: TRBD2 (6 bases). The CDR3 loop spans 13 amino acids. V lost 5 bases to trimming and J lost 7 bases, with 15 bases between them. In germline, CDR1 is SGHTA, CDR2 FQGNSA.

The chain links TRBV5-8 to TRBJ2-7; TRBD2 is a possible D gene (5 bases). With 4 bases removed from V and 7 bases from J, the gap between germline ends came to 18 bases. The germline gives CDR1 SGHTS, CDR2 YDEGEE. CDR3 size: 14 residues. The CDR3 sequence: CASSPGLLYEEQYF. In nucleotides, the CDR3 is TGTGCCAGCAGCCCGGGGTTATTATACGAAGAGCAGTACTTC.

This clone is medium-sized within its sample. The chain couples TRBV4-3 to TRBJ1-5; 12 nucleotides line up with TRBD1. The germline CDR1 and CDR2 sequences are LGHNA and YSLEER. Unmatched junction bases numbered 8, after V lost 3 bases and J lost 8 bases. This CDR3 is built from 16 residues. This CDR3 is CASSQGTGGVGKPQHF. The CDR3 DNA follows: TGCGCCAGCAGCCAGGGGACAGGGGGCGTCGGTAAGCCCCAGCATTTT.

This rearrangement joins TRBV18 to TRBJ2-7; 7 bases match TRBD1. The CDR3 runs 12 residues. V trimming: 3 bases; J trimming: 4 bases; junction bases outside the gene matches: 0. CDR1 is KGHSH and CDR2 is LQKENI in the germline V gene. As DNA, the CDR3 is TGTGCCAGCTCACCGGACAGGTACGAGCAGTACTTC. Translation gives CASSPDRYEQYF.

This sequence joins TRBV10-1 and TRBJ1-2; no clear D gene. V was clipped by 6 bases and J by 4 bases, with 18 bases between them. The length of the CDR3 is 15 residues. Germline V lookup: CDR1 WNHNN, CDR2 SYGVQD (reference sequence). The CDR3 sequence is CASRSVPRGGYGYTF. For the CDR3, the DNA is TGCGCCAGCAGGTCCGTCCCGCGGGGTGGCTATGGCTACACCTTC.

The CDR3 here is CASSSDLAGAGETQYF. The DNA for the CDR3 is TGCGCCAGCAGCTCGGATCTTGCGGGGGCCGGGGAGACCCAGTACTTC. The chain couples TRBV5-1 to TRBJ2-5, with D perhaps matching TRBD2 (7 bases). The CDR3 sequence is 16 residues long. V shed 3 bases and J shed 5 bases, with 20 bases lying between them. The germline V gene has CDR1 SGHRS and CDR2 YFSETQ.

The V gene is TRBV30, the J gene TRBJ2-7; 13 bases line up with TRBD2. This CDR3 has 17 residues. Looked up from germline, CDR1 is GTSNPN and CDR2 is SVGIG (reference sequence). J was trimmed by 2 bases and V by 2 bases; bases with no gene match: 9. The CDR3 reads CAWSTGLAGVVAYEQYF. The CDR3, as DNA: TGTGCCTGGAGTACAGGACTAGCGGGAGTTGTGGCCTACGAGCAGTACTTC.

The chain combines TRBV27 with TRBJ2-1; 11 nucleotides line up with TRBD1. The CDR3 has 16 residues. The germline CDR1 and CDR2 sequences are MNHEY and SMNVEV (reference sequence). Trimming removed 3 bases from V and 5 bases from J; junction bases left unmatched: 6. The CDR3 here is CASSFRGTGGNNEQFF. CDR3 nucleotide sequence: TGTGCCAGCAGTTTCCGGGGGACAGGGGGTAACAATGAGCAGTTCTTC.

The rearrangement uses TRBV12-5 and TRBJ2-4; TRBD2 matches at 8 bases. V lost 1 base and J lost 0; bases outside the gene matches: 11. CDR3 length equals 19 residues. Germline V gives CDR1 LGHNT, CDR2 FRNRAP. CDR3 nucleotides: TGTGCTAGTGGTTTGGAACTAGCGGACCTCGCAGGAGCCAAAAACATTCAGTACTTC. Protein sequence: CASGLELADLAGAKNIQYF.